This T cell receptor beta chain emerged from a study of somatic mutations in cytotoxic T cells in rheumatoid arthritis. The table lists this clone with a count of one. The CDR3 sequence is 15 residues long. Per germline, CDR1 MGHRA and CDR2 YSYEKL. Trimming removed 3 bases from V and 5 bases from J, with 16 bases in between. Sequencing used immunoSEQ multiplex PCR; TCRdb keeps in-frame clones, though not all of them. Of roughly 15,000 clones listed, approximately 80% are singletons. Sequencing was carried out using CD8+ T cells sorted from blood. V and J are TRBV4-1 and TRBJ1-1; D may be TRBD1 (5 bases). The TCR originated in an adult with rheumatoid arthritis. CDR3 coding DNA: TGCGCCAGCAGCCAGTCTCAGGGAGTTAGGACTGAAGCTTTCTTT. Translation: CASSQSQGVRTEAFF.